Reported below is one T cell receptor beta chain. This sample stems from a study of blood T cell repertoires in COVID-19. Study-wide context: Nucleic acid was either cDNA or gDNA, and it came from T cells, B-cell-depleted T cells, or PBMCs.

Looked up from germline, CDR1 is MNHEY and CDR2 is SMNVEV (reference sequence). The ends were cut back, 4 bases at V and 8 bases at J, with 12 bases in the middle. The CDR3 extends over 13 amino acids. Measured with immunoSEQ multiplex PCR; TCRdb has only the in-frame clones, and not every one. The table has 50,000 to 70,000 clones, less than 85% seen once. The sequencing input was peripheral blood. The J gene is TRBJ2-1, the V gene TRBV27; D unresolved. The sequence came from a man in his 70s with active COVID-19. CDR3 DNA sequence: TGTGCCAGCAGTTCGCTAGAGTCGGATGAGCAGTTCTTC. Residues: CASSSLESDEQFF.